Sequencing of this TCR beta chain was carried out in a study of OX40 agonist ivuxolimab in advanced cancers. Study in general: An agonistic human IgG2 monoclonal antibody against OX40 (CD134) was given. Enrollees could have had prior anti-PD-1, anti-PD-L1 or anti-CTLA-4 therapy, which around 43% had received. Study-wide results and limits: Antigens targeted by the expanded peripheral T cells were not determined. People who partly responded at 0.1-3.0 mg/kg had some of the least clonal expansion seen.

A note on this clone: Its antigen is as yet unknown.

From germline, CDR1 is SGHRS and CDR2 YFSETQ. CDR3 length: 14 residues. The V gene end was trimmed by 3 bases and the J gene end by 5 bases; junction bases not matched to a gene: 5. Measured with immunoSEQ multiplex PCR; TCRdb has only the in-frame clones, and not every one. The profile shows some 97,000 clones, about nine tenths of them singletons. The source material was CD4+ or CD8+ T cells sorted from blood, sampled in a trial of the OX40 agonist ivuxolimab. The chain combines TRBV5-1 with TRBJ2-5; 9 bases match TRBD1. The sequence derives from an adult with an advanced solid tumor such as melanoma, head and neck, liver or kidney cancer. CDR3 nucleotides: TGCGCCAGCAGCTCGGGGACAGGGAGGGAGACCCAGTACTTC. Its protein is CASSSGTGRETQYF.